The clone carrying this T cell receptor beta chain has a single count. This sample stems from a study of blood T cell repertoires in COVID-19. V was clipped by 5 bases and J by 5 bases, with 12 bases between them. Germline V lookup: CDR1 SGHNT, CDR2 YENEEA. This CDR3 region has 13 residues. This table comes from immunoSEQ multiplex PCR, and its TCRdb copy is limited to in-frame clones, with some not included. The sample carries about 190,000 clones, roughly 90% recorded once. The chain employs TRBV11-3 and TRBJ1-1; D is unclear. The sequenced sample was peripheral blood. This TCR was sampled from a man aged 40-49 years with acute or convalescent COVID-19. CDR3 sequence (DNA): TGTGCCAGCAGCACAGACCCGTTTACTGAAGCTTTCTTT. Its protein product is CASSTDPFTEAFF.